The sequence of this TCR beta chain was determined in a study of CD8 T cells in ankylosing spondylitis. At least ten counts were recorded for this clonotype. Its antigen is not identified. One entry per CDR3 protein results from TCRdb running MiXCR on the 5' RACE reads. Of roughly 230,000 distinct CDR3 sequences in the sample, roughly 8.2% were seen once. Study-level points and caveats: A CD8+ phenotype characterized the disease-linked clones, which were relatively rare in peripheral blood.

The CDR3 is 14 residues long. The V gene's germline CDR1 is SGHTA and CDR2 FQGNSA. Unmatched junction bases numbered 6, after V lost 7 bases and J lost 3 bases. This sequence originates from a female donor with ankylosing spondylitis or in good health (not recorded which). The chain is built from TRBV7-2 and TRBJ2-5, with TRBD1 matching 9 bases. Input material: blood, either unsorted or a sorted T cell fraction (not recorded which). CDR3 in amino acids: CASTSGTGKETQYF. DNA for the CDR3: TGTGCCAGCACCTCTGGGACAGGGAAAGAGACCCAGTACTTC. The full variable domain, with the rest looked up from reference TRBV7-2 and TRBJ2-5, is GAGVSQSPSNKVTEKGKDVELRCDPISGHTALYWYRQSLGQGLEFLIYFQGNSAPDKSGLPSDRFSAERTGGSVSTLTIQRTQQEDSAVYLCASTSGTGKETQYFGPGTRLLVL.